This T cell receptor (beta chain) was sequenced for a study of tissue T cells after allogeneic stem cell transplantation. Germline loops: CDR1 SGHKS, CDR2 YYEKEE (reference sequence). CDR3 size: 18 residues. V lost 2 bases and J 0 bases, leaving 15 bases between the germline ends. Libraries were prepared by immunoSEQ multiplex PCR; TCRdb keeps only in-frame clonotypes and omits some of them. The sample lists roughly 42,000 clones; roughly 92% were seen once. This TCR was recovered from a woman aged 35 to 70 who later had graft-versus-host disease after an allogeneic stem cell transplant. The specimen was blood, collected before transplantation. The chain couples TRBV5-5 to TRBJ1-6; D remains unclear. CDR3 amino acids: CASSFRDRASSYNSPLHF. The CDR3 DNA reads as TGTGCCAGCAGCTTTCGAGACCGCGCGAGCTCCTATAATTCACCCCTCCACTTT.